The clone carrying this T cell receptor beta chain was counted ten times or more. The CDR3 consists of 17 residues. Germline CDR1 DFQATT, CDR2 SNEGSKA (reference sequence). With 6 bases removed from V and 0 bases from J, the gap between germline ends came to 23 bases. The beta constant-region primer was an equimolar mix of two oligonucleotides covering TRBC1 and TRBC2. Four rounds of PCR amplified the ligated cDNA using nested alpha and beta constant-region primers plus SP2. MiXCR, run by TCRdb on the UMI-ligation and nested PCR reads, gives a single entry per CDR3 protein. The table shows some 17,000 distinct CDR3 sequences, with about 9% occurring only once. Sequential positive selection took CD4 T cells first, then CD8 T cells. The sample originates from a study of naive and memory T cell subsets.

The sequence was collected from a human donor in good health. The sequencing input was central memory CD8+ T cells from blood. The chain recombines TRBV20-1 with TRBJ2-5; perhaps TRBD2 as D (5 bases). DNA of the CDR3: TGCAGTGCGGACTCGCTTAGCGCTGACGGCGACCAAGAGACCCAGTACTTC. It encodes CSADSLSADGDQETQYF.